This T cell receptor beta chain was identified in a study of T cell responses to AZD1222 COVID-19 vaccine. Turning to the study itself: Pooling was applied to second doses at about 4 or about 12 weeks.

Study findings and constraints: CD4 TCRs covered the whole spike, strongest at regions 160-218 and 743-854.

The table came from immunoSEQ multiplex PCR; TCRdb's copy has only in-frame clones and leaves some out. The table lists approximately 100,000 clones, over 80% of them singletons. V was trimmed by 2 bases and J by 0 bases, leaving 13 bases between them. CDR1 MNHEY and CDR2 SVGEGT come from the germline V gene. CDR3 length: 17 amino acids. Points on this clone: The antigen remains undetermined.

V and J are TRBV6-2 or TRBV6-3 and TRBJ1-4; D call uncertain. The sequence was obtained from an adult in good health. Source: peripheral blood, taken on day 0 of AZD1222 vaccination. This CDR3 is CASSYGLRSATNEKLFF. Written as DNA, the CDR3 is TGTGCCAGCAGTTACGGACTACGTTCCGCAACTAATGAAAAACTGTTTTTT.